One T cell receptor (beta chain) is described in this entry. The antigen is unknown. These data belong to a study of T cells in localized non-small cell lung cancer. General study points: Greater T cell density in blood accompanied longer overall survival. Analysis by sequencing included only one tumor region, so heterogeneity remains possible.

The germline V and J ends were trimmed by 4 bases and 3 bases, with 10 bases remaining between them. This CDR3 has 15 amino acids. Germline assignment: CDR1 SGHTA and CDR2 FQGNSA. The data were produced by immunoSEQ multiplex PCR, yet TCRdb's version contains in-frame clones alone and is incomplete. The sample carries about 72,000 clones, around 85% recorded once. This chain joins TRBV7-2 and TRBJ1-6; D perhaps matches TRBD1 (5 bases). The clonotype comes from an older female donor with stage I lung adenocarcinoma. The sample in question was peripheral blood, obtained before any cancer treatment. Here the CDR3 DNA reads TGTGCCAGCAGCTCGTACAGGATCTATAATTCACCCCTCCACTTT. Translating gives CASSSYRIYNSPLHF.